The clone carrying this T cell receptor (beta chain) was observed a few times. What it recognizes is unknown. The entry originates in a study of post-analysis software for immune sequencing data. The study, taken as a whole, reports: Elevated frequency relative to controls characterized four or five TRBV segments in patients, TRBV5-6, TRBV5-1 and TRBV20-1 among them.

CDR3 length: 11 residues. CDR1 and CDR2 (germline): SEHNR, FQNEAQ (reference sequence). Researchers reported that TCR beta cDNA libraries carried unique molecular identifiers. One entry per CDR3 protein, called by TCRdb with MiXCR from the PCR reads. The sample holds almost 700,000 distinct CDR3 sequences; roughly three fifths are singletons and the top ten take around 11%. This sequence was found in a girl aged 2 to 10 with multiple sclerosis. J is TRBJ2-3 and V is TRBV7-9, with D unclear. What was sequenced was blood. CDR3: CASLHTDTQYF. In DNA form, the CDR3 reads TGTGCTAGCCTACACACAGATACGCAGTATTTT.